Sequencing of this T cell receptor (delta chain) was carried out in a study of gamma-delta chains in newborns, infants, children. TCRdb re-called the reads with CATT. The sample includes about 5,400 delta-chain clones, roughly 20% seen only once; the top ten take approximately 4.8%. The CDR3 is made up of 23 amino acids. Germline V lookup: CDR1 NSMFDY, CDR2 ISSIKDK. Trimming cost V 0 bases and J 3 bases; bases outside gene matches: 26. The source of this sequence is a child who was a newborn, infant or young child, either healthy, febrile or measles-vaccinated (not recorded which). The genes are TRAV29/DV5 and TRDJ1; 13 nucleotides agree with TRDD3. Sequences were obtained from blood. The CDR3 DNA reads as TGTGCAGCAAGCGCACAAGGGTGGCTCCTACCCGTACTGGGGGATACGGTCCCCGATAAACTCATCTTT. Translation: CAASAQGWLLPVLGDTVPDKLIF.